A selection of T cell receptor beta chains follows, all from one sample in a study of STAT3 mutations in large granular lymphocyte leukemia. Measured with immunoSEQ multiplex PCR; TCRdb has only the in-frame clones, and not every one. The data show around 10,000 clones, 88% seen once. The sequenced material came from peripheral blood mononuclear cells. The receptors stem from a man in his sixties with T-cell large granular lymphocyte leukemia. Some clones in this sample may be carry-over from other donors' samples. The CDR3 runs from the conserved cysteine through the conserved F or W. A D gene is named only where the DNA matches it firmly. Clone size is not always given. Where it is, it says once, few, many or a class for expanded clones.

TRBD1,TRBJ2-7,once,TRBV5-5,TGTGCCAGCAGCTTGGGGGACAGGGTCCTCTACGAGCAGTACTTC,CASSLGDRVLYEQYF
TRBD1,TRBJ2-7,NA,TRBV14,TGTGCCAGCAGCCAAGTTTGGGACAGGGTAGTGTCCTACGAGCAGTACTTC,CASSQVWDRVVSYEQYF
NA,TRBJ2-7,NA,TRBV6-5,TGTGCCAGCAGTTATGAGGGGACCGAGCAGTACTTC,CASSYEGTEQYF
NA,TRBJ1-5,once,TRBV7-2,TGTGCCAGCAGCTTCGCGCAGGGGAATCAGCCCCAGCATTTT,CASSFAQGNQPQHF
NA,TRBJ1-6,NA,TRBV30,TGTGCCTGGGAAGAGGGCTATAATTCACCCCTCCACTTT,CAWEEGYNSPLHF
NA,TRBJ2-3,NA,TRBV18,TGTGCCAGCTCAGCCGCAAAGGCAGATACGCAGTATTTT,CASSAAKADTQYF
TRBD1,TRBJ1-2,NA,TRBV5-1,TGCGCCAGCAGCTTGGAGGTGGCAGGGGGGGGCTATGGCTACACCTTC,CASSLEVAGGGYGYTF
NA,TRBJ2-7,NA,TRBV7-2,TGTGCCAGCAGCAGTCCCTTTATCTCCTACGAGCAGTACTTC,CASSSPFISYEQYF
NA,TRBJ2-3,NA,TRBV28,TGTGCCAGCAGTTTCGGCTTAGCGGAGCCCCCAGATACGCAGTATTTT,CASSFGLAEPPDTQYF
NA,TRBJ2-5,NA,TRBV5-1,TGCGCCAGCAGCTTGGCTCCCGGCCAAGAGACCCAGTACTTC,CASSLAPGQETQYF
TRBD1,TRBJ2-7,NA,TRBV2,TGTGCCAGCAGCCCGGGACAGGTCGTCGAGCAGTACTTC,CASSPGQVVEQYF
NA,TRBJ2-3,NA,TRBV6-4,TGTGCCAGCAGTGACCCAGGCCTGACAGATACGCAGTATTTT,CASSDPGLTDTQYF
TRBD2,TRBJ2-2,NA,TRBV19,TGTGCCAGTAGCGCGGGACTAGCGGGAACCGGGGAGCTGTTTTTT,CASSAGLAGTGELFF
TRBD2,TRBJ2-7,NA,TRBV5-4,TGTGCCAGCAGTCCTAGCGGGGCCTACGAGCAGTACTTC,CASSPSGAYEQYF
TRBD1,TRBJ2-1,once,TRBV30,TGTGCCTGGAGTTTCCAGGGGGCTGTCTATGAGCAGTTCTTC,CAWSFQGAVYEQFF
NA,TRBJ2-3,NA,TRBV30,TGTGCCTGGAGTACCACAGATACGCAGTATTTT,CAWSTTDTQYF
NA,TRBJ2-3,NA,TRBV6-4,TGTGCCAGCGCGAGCGGAGCTAGCACAGATACGCAGTATTTT,CASASGASTDTQYF
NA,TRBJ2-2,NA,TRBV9,TGTGCCAGCAGCGTATGGCTAGAGGCCACCGGGGAGCTGTTTTTT,CASSVWLEATGELFF
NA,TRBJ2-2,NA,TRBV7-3,TGTGCCAGCAGCTTAGAAGTCGGGGAGCTGTTTTTT,CASSLEVGELFF
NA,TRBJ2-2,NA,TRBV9,TGTGCCAGCAGCGCGGGTTCGTCCACCGGGGAGCTGTTTTTT,CASSAGSSTGELFF
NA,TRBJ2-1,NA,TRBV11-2,TGTGCCAGCAGCTTACAGGGCTCCTACAATGAGCAGTTCTTC,CASSLQGSYNEQFF
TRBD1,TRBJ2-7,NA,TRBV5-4,TGTGCCAGCAGCCGAGCGGACAGGGGGCAATACGAGCAGTACTTC,CASSRADRGQYEQYF
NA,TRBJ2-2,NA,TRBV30,TGTGCCTGGAGTGGTATGGACCCGGGGCGTACCGGGGAGCTGTTTTTT,CAWSGMDPGRTGELFF
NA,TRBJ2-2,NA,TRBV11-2,TGTGCCAGCAGCTCCTCAGGGATGGACACCGGGGAGCTGTTTTTT,CASSSSGMDTGELFF
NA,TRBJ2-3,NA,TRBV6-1,TGTGCCAGCACATCCGTGGCGGGAGATACGCAGTATTTT,CASTSVAGDTQYF
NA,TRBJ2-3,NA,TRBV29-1,TGCAGCGTCCTCCCCGCGGGTTTT,CSVLPAGF
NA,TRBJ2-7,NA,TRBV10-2,TGCGCCAGCAGTGGAACCCTGGACGAGCAGTACTTC,CASSGTLDEQYF
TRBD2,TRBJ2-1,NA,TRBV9,TGTGCCAGCAGCGTAGAATTAGGGCTAGCGGGAGTCAATGAGCAGTTCTTC,CASSVELGLAGVNEQFF
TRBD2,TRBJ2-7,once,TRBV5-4,TGTGCCAGCAGCTTGTCTAGCGGGAGTTCAAGCGAGCAGTACTTC,CASSLSSGSSSEQYF
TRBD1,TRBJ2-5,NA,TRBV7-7,TGTGCTAGCAGCGATACGGACAGGGAGACCCAGTACTTC,CASSDTDRETQYF
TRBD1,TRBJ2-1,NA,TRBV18,TGTGCCAGCTCACCGGGACAGTACAATGAGCAGTTCTTC,CASSPGQYNEQFF
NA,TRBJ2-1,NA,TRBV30,TGTGCCTGGAAACGGGGGGAGGGGGAGTTCTTC,CAWKRGEGEFF
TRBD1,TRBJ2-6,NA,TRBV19,TGTGCCAGTAGTATAGACGGGACAGCGAGCTTGGGGGCCAACGTCCTGACTTTC,CASSIDGTASLGANVLTF
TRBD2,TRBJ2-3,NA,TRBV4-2,TGTGCCAGCAGCCAAGGTGGACTAGCGGGGTCCCGGGATACGCAGTATTTT,CASSQGGLAGSRDTQYF
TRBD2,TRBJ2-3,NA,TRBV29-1,TGCAGCGTTAACGGCCGGACTAGCGGGGGGAAAGATACGCAGTATTTT,CSVNGRTSGGKDTQYF
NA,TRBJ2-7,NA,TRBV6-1,TGTGCCAGCAGGGGAGGGGGTACACCCTACGAGCAGTACTTC,CASRGGGTPYEQYF
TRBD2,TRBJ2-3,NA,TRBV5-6,TGTGCCAGCAGCGGCCTACGGGAGGGTGGAGATACGCAGTATTTT,CASSGLREGGDTQYF
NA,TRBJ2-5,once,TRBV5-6,TGTGCCAGCAGCTTCAGGGAGGGGGTGGAGACCCAGTACTTC,CASSFREGVETQYF
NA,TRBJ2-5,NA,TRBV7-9,TGTGCCAGCAGCTTTTCGGAGACCCAGTACTTC,CASSFSETQYF
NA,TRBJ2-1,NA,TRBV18,TGTGCCAGCTCAACTCGCCCCAATGAGCAGTTCTTC,CASSTRPNEQFF
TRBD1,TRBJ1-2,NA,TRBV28,TGTGCCACCTACATTCCCGGGACAGGGTATGGCTACACCTTC,CATYIPGTGYGYTF
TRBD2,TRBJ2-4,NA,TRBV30,TGTGCCTGGAGTGTGGGGACTAGCGGGATAAACCGCTACATTCAGTACTTC,CAWSVGTSGINRYIQYF
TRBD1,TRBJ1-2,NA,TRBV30,TGTGCCTGGACCTCCAGGGGGGGTAACTATGGCTACACCTTC,CAWTSRGGNYGYTF
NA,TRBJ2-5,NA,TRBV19,TGTGCCAGTAGCCCAGACCCCCTCACCGGGACCCAGTACTTC,CASSPDPLTGTQYF
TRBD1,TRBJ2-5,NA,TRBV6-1,TGTGCCAGCGCCCTGTTGACAGGGCAAGAGACCCAGTACTTC,CASALLTGQETQYF
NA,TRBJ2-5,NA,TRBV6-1,TGTGCCAGCACGGGGGGCGATCAAGAGACCCAGTACTTC,CASTGGDQETQYF
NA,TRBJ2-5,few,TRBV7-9,TGTGCCAGCAGAGACTCAGGGATAGAAGAGACCCAGTACTTC,CASRDSGIEETQYF
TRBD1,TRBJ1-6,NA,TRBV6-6,TGTGCCAGCAGTTACCGGGACAGGGGATCACCCCTCCACTTT,CASSYRDRGSPLHF
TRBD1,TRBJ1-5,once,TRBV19,TGTGCCAGTAGTCCCCAGGGGGTGTACTATAGCAATCAGCCCCAGCATTTT,CASSPQGVYYSNQPQHF
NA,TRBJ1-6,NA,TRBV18,TGTGCCAGCTCACCACCGCCTCTATACGGTTCACCCCTCCACTTT,CASSPPPLYGSPLHF
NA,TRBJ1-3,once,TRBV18,TGTGCCAGCTCCTCAGGGATTGGAAACACCATATATTTT,CASSSGIGNTIYF
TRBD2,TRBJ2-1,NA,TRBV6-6,TGTGCCAGCAGTTACTCGGGAGGGCCCTCCAATGAGCAGTTCTTC,CASSYSGGPSNEQFF
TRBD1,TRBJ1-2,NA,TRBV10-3,TGTGCCATCGGGGGACAGGGTAAAGAGGGCTACACCTTC,CAIGGQGKEGYTF
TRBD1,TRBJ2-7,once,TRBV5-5,TGTGCCAGCAGCTTCCCGGACAGGGGGCGCGAGCAGTACTTC,CASSFPDRGREQYF
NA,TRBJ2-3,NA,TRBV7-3,TGTGCCAGCAGCTTGACCCTGAGCACAGATACGCAGTATTTT,CASSLTLSTDTQYF
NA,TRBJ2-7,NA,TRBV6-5,TGTGCCAGCAGTTACAGGGGCTACCGTTCCTACGAGCAGTACTTC,CASSYRGYRSYEQYF
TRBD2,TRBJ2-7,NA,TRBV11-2,TGTGCCAGCAGCCAGACTAGCGCCAGCTCCTACGAGCAGTACTTC,CASSQTSASSYEQYF
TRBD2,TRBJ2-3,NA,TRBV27,TGTGCCGCCCCCCGAGGGAGGGGAACAGATACGCAGTATTTT,CAAPRGRGTDTQYF
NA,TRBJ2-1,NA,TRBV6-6,TGTGCCAGCAGTTACGAGAGAAGAAATGAGCAGTTCTTC,CASSYERRNEQFF
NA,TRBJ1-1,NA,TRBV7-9,TGTGCCAGCAGTTCAAGCGGGGTGGAAGCTGAAGCTTTCTTT,CASSSSGVEAEAFF